The rows below give T cell receptor beta chains drawn from one sample of a study of OX40 agonist ivuxolimab in advanced cancers. Generated by immunoSEQ multiplex PCR, the TCRdb table keeps only in-frame clones and is missing some. This repertoire shows 43,000 or so clones, roughly 86% found once; its top ten account for 0.85% to 1.2%. This specimen consisted of CD4+ or CD8+ T cells sorted from blood, obtained in a trial of the OX40 agonist ivuxolimab. The receptors derive from an adult with an advanced solid tumor such as melanoma, head and neck, liver or kidney cancer. CDR3s include the opening cysteine and the closing phenylalanine or tryptophan. Each record gives: J gene, V gene, CDR3 protein.

j_gene: TRBJ1-5; v_gene: TRBV28; CDR3aa: CASSVGGKSYQPQHF
j_gene: TRBJ1-2; v_gene: TRBV7-9; CDR3aa: CASSLLQTNYGYTF
j_gene: TRBJ1-2; v_gene: TRBV19; CDR3aa: CASSMRGLYGYTF
j_gene: TRBJ2-7; v_gene: TRBV19; CDR3aa: CASRSQAGANEQYF
j_gene: TRBJ2-3; v_gene: TRBV7-3; CDR3aa: CASSAGPGDTQYF
j_gene: TRBJ2-1; v_gene: TRBV29-1; CDR3aa: CSAWDVGLAGGMFF
j_gene: TRBJ1-6; v_gene: TRBV7-2; CDR3aa: CASNPTGGNSPLHF
j_gene: TRBJ2-7; v_gene: TRBV5-8; CDR3aa: CASSPGLVIYEQYF
j_gene: TRBJ1-1; v_gene: TRBV10-3; CDR3aa: CAISSGQGGGNTEAFF
j_gene: TRBJ2-7; v_gene: TRBV7-3; CDR3aa: CASSPRRWMASYEQYF
j_gene: TRBJ2-1; v_gene: TRBV28; CDR3aa: CASSFRLAGAVEQFF
j_gene: TRBJ1-2; v_gene: TRBV14; CDR3aa: CASSHVGRSRRDGYTF
j_gene: TRBJ2-5; v_gene: TRBV19; CDR3aa: CASSLGETQYF
j_gene: TRBJ1-5; v_gene: TRBV27; CDR3aa: CASSLSGRFQPQHF
j_gene: TRBJ2-3; v_gene: TRBV7-9; CDR3aa: CASSDNTDTQYF
j_gene: TRBJ2-5; v_gene: TRBV5-4; CDR3aa: CASSFDPPSPKETQYF
j_gene: TRBJ1-5; v_gene: TRBV18; CDR3aa: CASSDNHDQPQHF
j_gene: TRBJ2-1; v_gene: TRBV11-2; CDR3aa: CASSLGTSGRANEQFF
j_gene: TRBJ2-1; v_gene: TRBV7-2; CDR3aa: CASSLASGPYNEQFF
j_gene: TRBJ1-5; v_gene: TRBV4-1; CDR3aa: CASSQGQESNQPQHF
j_gene: TRBJ2-5; v_gene: TRBV29-1; CDR3aa: CSVDRSGQETQYF
j_gene: TRBJ2-5; v_gene: TRBV30; CDR3aa: CAWSVVLAGVGTQYF
j_gene: TRBJ2-3; v_gene: TRBV13; CDR3aa: CASARSDTQYF
j_gene: TRBJ2-1; v_gene: TRBV5-1; CDR3aa: CASTQVHTPHNEQFF
j_gene: TRBJ2-1; v_gene: TRBV5-1; CDR3aa: CASTTAGVLGANNEQFF
j_gene: TRBJ2-5; v_gene: TRBV11-2; CDR3aa: CASSPASVSETQYF
j_gene: TRBJ1-6; v_gene: TRBV30; CDR3aa: CAWSVGGVGSPLHF
j_gene: TRBJ2-3; v_gene: TRBV5-1; CDR3aa: CATWTEISTDTQYF
j_gene: TRBJ2-1; v_gene: TRBV10-3; CDR3aa: CAIRETGNEQFF
j_gene: TRBJ2-7; v_gene: TRBV4-2; CDR3aa: CASPDRGNGEQYF
j_gene: TRBJ1-4; v_gene: TRBV7-9; CDR3aa: CASSLEGYEKLFF
j_gene: TRBJ2-7; v_gene: TRBV19; CDR3aa: CASSGRSNGNYEQYF
j_gene: TRBJ2-4; v_gene: TRBV6-5; CDR3aa: CASSYGKLKNIQYF
j_gene: TRBJ1-4; v_gene: TRBV5-1; CDR3aa: CASSLQAATNEKLFF
j_gene: TRBJ2-2; v_gene: TRBV28; CDR3aa: CATGKNTGELFF